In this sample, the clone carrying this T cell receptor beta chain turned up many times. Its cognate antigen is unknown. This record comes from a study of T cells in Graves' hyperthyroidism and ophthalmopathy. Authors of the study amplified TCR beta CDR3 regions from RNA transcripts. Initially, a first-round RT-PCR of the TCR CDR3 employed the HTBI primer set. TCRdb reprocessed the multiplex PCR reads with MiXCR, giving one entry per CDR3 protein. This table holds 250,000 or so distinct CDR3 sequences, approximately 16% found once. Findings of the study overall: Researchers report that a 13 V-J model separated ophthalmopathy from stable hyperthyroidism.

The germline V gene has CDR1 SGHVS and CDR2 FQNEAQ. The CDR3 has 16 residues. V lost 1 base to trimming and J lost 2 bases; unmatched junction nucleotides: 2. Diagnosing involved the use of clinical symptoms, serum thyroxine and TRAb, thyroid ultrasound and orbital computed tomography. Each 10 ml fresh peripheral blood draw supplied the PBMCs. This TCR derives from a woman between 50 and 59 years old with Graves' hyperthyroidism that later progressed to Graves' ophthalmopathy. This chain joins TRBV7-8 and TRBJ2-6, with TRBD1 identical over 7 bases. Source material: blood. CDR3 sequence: CASSLGGGAGANVLTF. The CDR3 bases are TGTGCCAGCAGCTTAGGAGGGGGCGCTGGGGCCAACGTCCTGACTTTC.